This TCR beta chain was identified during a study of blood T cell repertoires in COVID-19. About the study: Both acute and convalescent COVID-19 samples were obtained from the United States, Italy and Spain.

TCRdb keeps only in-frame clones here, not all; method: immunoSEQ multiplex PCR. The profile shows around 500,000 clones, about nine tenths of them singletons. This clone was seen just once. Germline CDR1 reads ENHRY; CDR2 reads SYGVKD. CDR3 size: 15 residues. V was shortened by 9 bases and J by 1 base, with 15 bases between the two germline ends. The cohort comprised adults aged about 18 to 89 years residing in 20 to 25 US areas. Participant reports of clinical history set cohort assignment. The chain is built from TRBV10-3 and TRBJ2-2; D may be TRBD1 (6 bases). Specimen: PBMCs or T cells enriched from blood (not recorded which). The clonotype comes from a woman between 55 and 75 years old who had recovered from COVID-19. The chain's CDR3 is CAIPRTEMNTGELFF. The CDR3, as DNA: TGTGCCATACCACGGACAGAGATGAACACCGGGGAGCTGTTTTTT.